This TCR beta chain is from a study of spatial heterogeneity in lung cancer. Time point specified: sample taken at primary tumor resection. Without sorting, whole RNA was sequenced from tumor, nontumor lung or frozen PBMC. TCRdb reprocessed the 5' RACE reads with MiXCR, giving one entry per CDR3 protein. The data contain approximately 25,000 distinct CDR3 sequences, 7% of them seen just once; the ten biggest clones take up around 15%. Note on this clonotype: Its specificity is unknown.

Study-level results: Compared with follow-up, resection was when ubiquitous expanded tumor TCRs appeared in blood more.

Trimming took off 4 bases at V and 6 bases at J, with 10 bases between the two ends. The CDR3 contains 13 residues. Germline CDR1 is SGHTA and CDR2 is FQGTGA. The chain uses TRBV7-3 and TRBJ2-1; maybe TRBD2 (5 bases). The sequence was obtained from a male donor with early-stage non-small cell lung cancer. Sample: PBMCs, taken at surgery. The CDR3 region is CASSSGLGNEQFF. In DNA, the CDR3 is TGTGCCAGCAGCTCAGGACTGGGCAATGAGCAGTTCTTC.